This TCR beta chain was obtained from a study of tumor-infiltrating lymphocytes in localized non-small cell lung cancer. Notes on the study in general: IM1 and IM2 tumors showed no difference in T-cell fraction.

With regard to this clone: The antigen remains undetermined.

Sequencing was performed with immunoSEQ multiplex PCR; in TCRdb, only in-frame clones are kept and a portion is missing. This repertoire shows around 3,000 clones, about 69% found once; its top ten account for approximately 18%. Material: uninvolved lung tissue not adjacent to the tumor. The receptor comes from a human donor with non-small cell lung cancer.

CDR3 residues: CASRYPQHGYTF. As DNA, the CDR3 is TGTGCCAGCAGATATCCGCAGCATGGCTACACCTTC. The chain combines TRBV28 with TRBJ1-2, with unresolved D. The CDR3 extends over 12 amino acids. The germline CDR1 and CDR2 sequences are MDHEN and SYDVKM. V was cut by 6 bases and J by 6 bases, with 11 bases left in between.